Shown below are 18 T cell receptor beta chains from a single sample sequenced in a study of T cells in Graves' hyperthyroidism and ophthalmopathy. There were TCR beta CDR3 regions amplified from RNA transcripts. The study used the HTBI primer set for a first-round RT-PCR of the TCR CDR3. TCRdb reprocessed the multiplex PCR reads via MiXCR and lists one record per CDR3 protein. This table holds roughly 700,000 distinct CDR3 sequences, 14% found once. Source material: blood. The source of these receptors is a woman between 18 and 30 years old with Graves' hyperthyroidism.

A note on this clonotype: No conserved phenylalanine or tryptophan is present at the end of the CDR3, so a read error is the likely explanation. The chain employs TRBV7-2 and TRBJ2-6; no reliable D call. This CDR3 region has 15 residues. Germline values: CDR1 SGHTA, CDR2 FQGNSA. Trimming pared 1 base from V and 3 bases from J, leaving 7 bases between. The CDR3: CASSLGGGGANVLTL. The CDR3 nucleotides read TGTGCCAGCAGCTTAGGGGGTGGTGGGGCCAACGTCCTGACTTTA.

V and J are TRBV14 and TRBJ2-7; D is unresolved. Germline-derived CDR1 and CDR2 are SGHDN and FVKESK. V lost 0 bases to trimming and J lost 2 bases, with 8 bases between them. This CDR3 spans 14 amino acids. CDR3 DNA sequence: TGTGCCAGCAGCCAAGAACTGGCTGCCTACGAGCAGTACTTC. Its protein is CASSQELAAYEQYF. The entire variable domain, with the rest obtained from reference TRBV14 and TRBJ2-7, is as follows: EAGVTQFPSHSVIEKGQTVTLRCDPISGHDNLYWYRRVMGKEIKFLLHFVKESKQDESGMPNNRFLAERTGGTYSTLKVQPAELEDSGVYFCASSQELAAYEQYFGPGTRLTVT.

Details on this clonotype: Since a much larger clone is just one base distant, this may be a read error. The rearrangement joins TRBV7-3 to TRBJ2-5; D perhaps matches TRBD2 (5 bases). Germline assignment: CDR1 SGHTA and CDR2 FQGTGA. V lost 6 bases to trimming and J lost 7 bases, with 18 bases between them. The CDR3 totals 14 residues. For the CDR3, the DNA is TGTGCCAGCAGTCCAAGCGGACTTGAAGGGACCCAGTACTTC. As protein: CASSPSGLEGTQYF.

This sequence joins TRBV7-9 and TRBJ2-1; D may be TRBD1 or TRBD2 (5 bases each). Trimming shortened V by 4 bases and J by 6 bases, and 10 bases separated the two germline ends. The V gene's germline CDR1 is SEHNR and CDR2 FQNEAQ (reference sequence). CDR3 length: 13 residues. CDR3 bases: TGTGCCAGCAGCTCGGGACCCACCAATGAGCAGTTCTTC. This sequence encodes CASSSGPTNEQFF.

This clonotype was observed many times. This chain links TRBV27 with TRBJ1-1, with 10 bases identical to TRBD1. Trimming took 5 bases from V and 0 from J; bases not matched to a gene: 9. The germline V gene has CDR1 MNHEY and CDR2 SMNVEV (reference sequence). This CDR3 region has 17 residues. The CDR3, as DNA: TGTGCCAGCAGTCTTCGACAGGGGGCCTATATGAACACTGAAGCTTTCTTT. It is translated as CASSLRQGAYMNTEAFF.

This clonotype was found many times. CDR3 sequence (DNA): TGTGCCACCAGTGATACGGGACAGGGGACCTACAATGAGCAGTTCTTC. It translates to CATSDTGQGTYNEQFF. This chain connects TRBV24-1 to TRBJ2-1; 10 nucleotides line up with TRBD1. The V gene end was trimmed by 3 bases and the J gene end by 2 bases; junction bases not matched to a gene: 3. The length of the CDR3 is 16 residues. The germline V gene has CDR1 KGHDR and CDR2 SFDVKD.

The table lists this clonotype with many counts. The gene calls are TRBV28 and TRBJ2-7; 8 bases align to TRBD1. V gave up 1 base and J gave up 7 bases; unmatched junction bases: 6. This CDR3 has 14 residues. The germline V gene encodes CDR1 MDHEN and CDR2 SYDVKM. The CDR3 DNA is TGTGCCAGCAGTTTATACCAGGGGGCTTGGGAGCAGTACTTC. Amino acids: CASSLYQGAWEQYF.

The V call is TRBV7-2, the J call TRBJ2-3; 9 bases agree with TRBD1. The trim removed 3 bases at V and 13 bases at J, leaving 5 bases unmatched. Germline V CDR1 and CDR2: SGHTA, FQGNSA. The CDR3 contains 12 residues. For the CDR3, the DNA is TGTGCCAGCAGCTTGTCGGGACAGGGAAAGTATTTT. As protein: CASSLSGQGKYF.

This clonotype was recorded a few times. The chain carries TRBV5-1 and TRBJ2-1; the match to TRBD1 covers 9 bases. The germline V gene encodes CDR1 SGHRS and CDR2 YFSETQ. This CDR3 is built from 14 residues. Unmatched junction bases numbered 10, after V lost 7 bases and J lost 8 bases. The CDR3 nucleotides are TGCGCCAGCGGCCGGGACAGGGTCGGCGATGAGCAGTTCTTC. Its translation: CASGRDRVGDEQFF. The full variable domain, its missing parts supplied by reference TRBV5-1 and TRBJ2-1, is KAGVTQTPRYLIKTRGQQVTLSCSPISGHRSVSWYQQTPGQGLQFLFEYFSETQRNKGNFPGRFSGRQFSNSRSEMNVSTLELGDSALYLCASGRDRVGDEQFFGPGTRLTVL.

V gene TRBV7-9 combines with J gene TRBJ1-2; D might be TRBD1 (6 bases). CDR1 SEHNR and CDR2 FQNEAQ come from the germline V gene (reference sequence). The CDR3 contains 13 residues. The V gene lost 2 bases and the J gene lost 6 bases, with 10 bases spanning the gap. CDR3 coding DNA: TGTGCCAGCAGCTTAACGGGGGCGCATGGCTACACCTTC. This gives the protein CASSLTGAHGYTF.

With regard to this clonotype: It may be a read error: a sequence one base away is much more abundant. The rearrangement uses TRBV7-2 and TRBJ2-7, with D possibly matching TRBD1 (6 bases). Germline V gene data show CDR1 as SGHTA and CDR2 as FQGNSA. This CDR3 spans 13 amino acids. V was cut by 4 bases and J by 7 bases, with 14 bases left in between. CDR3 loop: CASSWGTRREQYF. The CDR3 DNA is TGTGCCAGCAGCTGGGGGACACGGCGGGAGCAGTACTTC.

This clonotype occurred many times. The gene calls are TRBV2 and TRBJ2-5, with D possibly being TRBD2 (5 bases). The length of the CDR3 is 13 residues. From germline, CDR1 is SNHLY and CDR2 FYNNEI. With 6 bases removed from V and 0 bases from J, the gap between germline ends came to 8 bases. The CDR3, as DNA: TGTGCCAGCAGCCGGGGTAACCAAGAGACCCAGTACTTC. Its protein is CASSRGNQETQYF.

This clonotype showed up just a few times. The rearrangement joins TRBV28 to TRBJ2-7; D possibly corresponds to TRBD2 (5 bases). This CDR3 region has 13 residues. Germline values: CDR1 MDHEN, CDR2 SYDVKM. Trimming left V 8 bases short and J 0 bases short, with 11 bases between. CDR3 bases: TGTGCCAGCGAGGATGGGAGCTCCTACGAGCAGTACTTC. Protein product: CASEDGSSYEQYF. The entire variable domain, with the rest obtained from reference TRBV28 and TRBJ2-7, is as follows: DVKVTQSSRYLVKRTGEKVFLECVQDMDHENMFWYRQDPGLGLRLIYFSYDVKMKEKGDIPEGYSVSREKKERFSLILESASTNQTSMYLCASEDGSSYEQYFGPGTRLTVT.

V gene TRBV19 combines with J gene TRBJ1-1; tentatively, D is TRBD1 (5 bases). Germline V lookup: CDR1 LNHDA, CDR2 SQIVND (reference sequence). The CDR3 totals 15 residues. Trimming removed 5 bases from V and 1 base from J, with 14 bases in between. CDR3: CASSFPDTSNTEAFF. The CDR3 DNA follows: TGTGCCAGTAGTTTTCCGGACACCTCGAACACTGAAGCTTTCTTT. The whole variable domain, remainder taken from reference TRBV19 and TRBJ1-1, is DGGITQSPKYLFRKEGQNVTLSCEQNLNHDAMYWYRQDPGQGLRLIYYSQIVNDFQKGDIAEGYSVSREKKESFPLTVTSAQKNPTAFYLCASSFPDTSNTEAFFGQGTRLTVV.

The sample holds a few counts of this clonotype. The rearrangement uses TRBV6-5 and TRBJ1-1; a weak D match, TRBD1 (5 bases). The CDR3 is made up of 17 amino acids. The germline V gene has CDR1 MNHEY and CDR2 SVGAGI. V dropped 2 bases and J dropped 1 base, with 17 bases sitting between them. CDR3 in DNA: TGTGCCAGCAGTTACGGGGGAACAGTCTATTCGAACACTGAAGCTTTCTTT. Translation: CASSYGGTVYSNTEAFF.

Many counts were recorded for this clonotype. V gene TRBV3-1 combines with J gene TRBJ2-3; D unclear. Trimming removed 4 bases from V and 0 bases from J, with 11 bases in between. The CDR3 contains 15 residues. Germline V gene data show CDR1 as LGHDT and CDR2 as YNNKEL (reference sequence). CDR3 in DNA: TGTGCCAGCAGCCCATCAGGCCTGAGCACAGATACGCAGTATTTT. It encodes CASSPSGLSTDTQYF.

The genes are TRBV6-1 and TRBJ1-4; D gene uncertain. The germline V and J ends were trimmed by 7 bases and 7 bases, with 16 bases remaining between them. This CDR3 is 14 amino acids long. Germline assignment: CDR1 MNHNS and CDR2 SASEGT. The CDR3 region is CASTRRSRREKLFF. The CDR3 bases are TGTGCCAGCACCAGGCGGTCCCGCCGTGAAAAACTGTTTTTT.

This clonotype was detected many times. In DNA, the CDR3 is TGTGCCAGCAGCTCCGGGAAGCTCTGGTACGAGCAGTACTTC. It specifies CASSSGKLWYEQYF. The rearrangement joins TRBV7-9 to TRBJ2-7, with a tentative D call TRBD2 (5 bases). V lost 4 bases and J 4 bases, leaving 14 bases between the germline ends. Germline CDR1 is SEHNR and CDR2 is FQNEAQ (reference sequence). This CDR3 contains 14 residues.